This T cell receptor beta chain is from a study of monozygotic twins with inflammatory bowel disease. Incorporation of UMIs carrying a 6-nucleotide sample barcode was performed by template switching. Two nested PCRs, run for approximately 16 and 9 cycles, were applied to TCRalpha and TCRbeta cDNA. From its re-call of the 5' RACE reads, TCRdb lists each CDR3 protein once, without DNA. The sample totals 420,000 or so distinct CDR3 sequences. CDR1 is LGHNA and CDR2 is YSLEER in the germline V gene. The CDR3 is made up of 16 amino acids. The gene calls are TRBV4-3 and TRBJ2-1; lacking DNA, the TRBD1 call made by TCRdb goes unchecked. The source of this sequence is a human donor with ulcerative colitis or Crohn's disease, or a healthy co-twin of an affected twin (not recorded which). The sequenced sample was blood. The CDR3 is CASSQDPGGQANEQFF.